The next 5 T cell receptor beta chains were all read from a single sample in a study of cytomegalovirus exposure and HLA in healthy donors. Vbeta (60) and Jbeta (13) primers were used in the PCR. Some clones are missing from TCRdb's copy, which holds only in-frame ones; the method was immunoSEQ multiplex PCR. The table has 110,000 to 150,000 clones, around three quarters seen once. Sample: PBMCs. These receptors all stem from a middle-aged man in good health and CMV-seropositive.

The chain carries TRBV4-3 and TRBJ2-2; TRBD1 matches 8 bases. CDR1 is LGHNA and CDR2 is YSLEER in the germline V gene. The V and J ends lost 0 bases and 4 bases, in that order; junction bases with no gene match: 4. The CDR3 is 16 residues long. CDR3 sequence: CASSQDMDRATGELFF. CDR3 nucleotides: TGCGCCAGCAGCCAAGATATGGACAGGGCCACCGGGGAGCTGTTTTTT.

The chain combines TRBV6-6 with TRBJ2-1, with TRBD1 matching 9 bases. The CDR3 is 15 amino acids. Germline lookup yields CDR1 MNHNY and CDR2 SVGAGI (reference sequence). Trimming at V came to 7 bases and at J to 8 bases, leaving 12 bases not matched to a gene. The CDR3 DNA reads TGTGCCAGCATTCCCGGCGGGACAGGGTACTATGAGCAGTTCTTC. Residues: CASIPGGTGYYEQFF.

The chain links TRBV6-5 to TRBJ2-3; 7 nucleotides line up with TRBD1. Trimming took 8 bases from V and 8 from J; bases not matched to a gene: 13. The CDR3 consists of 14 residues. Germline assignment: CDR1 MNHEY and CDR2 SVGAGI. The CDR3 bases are TGTGCCAGCCGAAACCCGACAGGGTTGGTTACGCAGTATTTT. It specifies CASRNPTGLVTQYF.

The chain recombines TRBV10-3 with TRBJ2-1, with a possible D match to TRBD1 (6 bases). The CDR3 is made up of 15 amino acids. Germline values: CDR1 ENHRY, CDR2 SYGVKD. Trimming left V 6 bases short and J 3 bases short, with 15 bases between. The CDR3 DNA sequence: TGTGCCATCAGCTCACCGACAGGTAACTACAATGAGCAGTTCTTC. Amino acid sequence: CAISSPTGNYNEQFF.

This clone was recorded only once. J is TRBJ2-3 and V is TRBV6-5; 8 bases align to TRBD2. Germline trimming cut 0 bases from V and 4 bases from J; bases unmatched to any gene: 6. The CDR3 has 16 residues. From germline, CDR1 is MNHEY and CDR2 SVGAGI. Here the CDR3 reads CASSYSTGGLADTQYF. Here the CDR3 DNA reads TGTGCCAGCAGTTACTCTACGGGGGGGCTTGCAGATACGCAGTATTTT.